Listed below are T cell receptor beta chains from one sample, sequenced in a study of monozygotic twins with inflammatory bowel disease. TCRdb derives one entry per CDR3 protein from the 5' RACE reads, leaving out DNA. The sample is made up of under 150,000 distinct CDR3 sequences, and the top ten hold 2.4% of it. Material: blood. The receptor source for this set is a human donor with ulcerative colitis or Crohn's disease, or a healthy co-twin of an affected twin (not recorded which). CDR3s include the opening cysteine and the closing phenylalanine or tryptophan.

CASRDASGASQETQYF,TRBV5-1,TRBJ2-5
CSARAPQVSGNTIYF,TRBV20-1,TRBJ1-3
CASSPSGTGGSYEQYF,TRBV18,TRBJ2-7
CASSYRQGSYEQYF,TRBV5-1,TRBJ2-7
CASSQDFDRYNSPLHF,TRBV4-3,TRBJ1-6
CASSPRTMTVQGEQFF,TRBV7-3,TRBJ2-1
CASRGLGEQYF,TRBV5-6,TRBJ2-7
CASSKVRDYGYTF,TRBV7-8,TRBJ1-2
CASSLQEGYKGTQYF,TRBV7-2,TRBJ2-5
CASSQAGERGVGELFF,TRBV4-3,TRBJ2-2
CASSDRIDTEAFF,TRBV2,TRBJ1-1
CATSRDRPTSGELFF,TRBV15,TRBJ2-2
CASSYLRPETQYF,TRBV6-6,TRBJ2-5
CASSYSKGHQPQHF,TRBV6-5,TRBJ1-5
CATSRDILQTNQPQHF,TRBV15,TRBJ1-5
CASSPDTSPLHF,TRBV9,TRBJ1-6
CASSEAYRASEQYF,TRBV25-1,TRBJ2-7
CASSQDRAGPSGANVLTF,TRBV4-3,TRBJ2-6
CASRRTGLDYGYTF,TRBV7-2,TRBJ1-2
CASSQGLAGGETQYF,TRBV5-1,TRBJ2-5
CSSLDRATEAFF,TRBV20-1,TRBJ1-1
CASSRLLGTGDEKLFF,TRBV4-3,TRBJ1-4
CASRQSMGTVYNEQFF,TRBV28,TRBJ2-1
CASSSLRDRGVNEQFF,TRBV7-2,TRBJ2-1
CASSLDPNRAGELFF,TRBV5-1,TRBJ2-2
CASGLGQVNEQFF,TRBV12-5,TRBJ2-1
CSVAAGTDTQYF,TRBV29-1,TRBJ2-3
CSARPVSSFSYNEQFF,TRBV20-1,TRBJ2-1
CASTQSPVRYNSPLHF,TRBV12-3/TRBV12-4,TRBJ1-6
CAISELQGLYEQYF,TRBV10-3,TRBJ2-7
CASSKDRGYDEKLFF,TRBV6-1,TRBJ1-4
CAISESATGLLDGYTF,TRBV10-3,TRBJ1-2
CSAAQVNLGNQPQHF,TRBV20-1,TRBJ1-5
CASSLAAGGTSLNEQFF,TRBV5-1,TRBJ2-1
CSATEGGLYEQYF,TRBV20-1,TRBJ2-7
CASSPSLGGHGYTF,TRBV6-1,TRBJ1-2
CASSPGTSGGAYNEQFF,TRBV7-3,TRBJ2-1
CSVELQRTRTDTQYF,TRBV29-1,TRBJ2-3
CGGERRNTIYF,TRBV20-1,TRBJ1-3
CASSQLPSGTGELFF,TRBV14,TRBJ2-2
CASPPPSNYGYTF,TRBV11-3,TRBJ1-2
CASSLAGTDTAYEQYF,TRBV5-5,TRBJ2-7
CASTKGWLAITDTQYF,TRBV7-8,TRBJ2-3
CASTTGYYEQYF,TRBV28,TRBJ2-7
CASGQGISVKNIQYF,TRBV6-2/TRBV6-3,TRBJ2-4
CASSSGTGFPNYGYTF,TRBV5-4,TRBJ1-2
CASSYSNTEAFF,TRBV6-5,TRBJ1-1
CASSLIGGQETQYF,TRBV7-3,TRBJ2-5
CASSLGLPYTGELFF,TRBV11-2,TRBJ2-2
CASTSPSGGETEAFF,TRBV4-2,TRBJ1-1
CASSPGPTLTYEQYF,TRBV3-1,TRBJ2-7